A single sample is the source of the 21 T cell receptor beta chains below, sequenced in a study of beta chain features in type 1 diabetes. These receptors' antigens are unknown. Expressed TCRB transcripts were sequenced after all isolated RNA was converted to cDNA. Generated by immunoSEQ multiplex PCR, the TCRdb table keeps only in-frame clones and is missing some. This table has some 660,000 clones, about 14% appearing once. General observations from the study: Shorter TCRB CDR3s, moderately but significantly so, marked every one of the four CD4+ subsets in Type 1 diabetes patients.

The sequenced sample consisted of naive CD4+ T cells from blood. These receptors all stem from a young man with type 1 diabetes.

CDR3 residues: CASSPLPLRGRETF. The CDR3 region has the DNA TGTGCCAGCAGTCCCCTCCCCCTCAGGGGGAGGGAGACCTTC. The chain recombines TRBV27 with TRBJ1-2, with 7 nucleotides matching TRBD1. J gave up 14 bases and V 5 bases, and 17 bases lay outside the gene matches. The CDR3 runs to 14 residues. Germline-derived CDR1 and CDR2 are MNHEY and SMNVEV (reference sequence).

A note on this clone: Other DNA sequences from this sample encode an identical CDR3 as well. This chain uses TRBV28 with TRBJ2-1; D is unclear. This CDR3 spans 12 amino acids. Trimming removed 3 bases from V and 3 bases from J, with 3 bases in between. Looked up from germline, CDR1 is MDHEN and CDR2 is SYDVKM. As DNA, the CDR3 is TGTGCCAGCAGTTTCGGCTACAATGAGCAGTTCTTC. Translating gives CASSFGYNEQFF.

The gene calls are TRBV6-5 and TRBJ2-7; unclear D gene. This CDR3 has 13 residues. Trimming shortened V by 0 bases and J by 4 bases, and 7 bases separated the two germline ends. Germline CDR1 MNHEY, CDR2 SVGAGI. CDR3 loop: CASSYSGVYEQYF. In nucleotides, the CDR3 is TGTGCCAGCAGTTACTCCGGTGTGTACGAGCAGTACTTC.

The chain is built from TRBV7-6 and TRBJ2-5, with D maybe TRBD1 (6 bases). This CDR3 has 15 amino acids. CDR1 SGHVS and CDR2 FNYEAQ come from the germline V gene. Trimming stripped 1 base from V and 3 bases from J, with 12 bases between. The CDR3 DNA reads as TGTGCCAGCAGCTTAGACGGACAGAGAAAAGAGACCCAGTACTTC. Residues: CASSLDGQRKETQYF.

This clone was observed a few times. The chain recombines TRBV21-1 with TRBJ2-5; the table's D call, TRBD2, was not checked against the DNA. TRBV21-1 is given as a pseudogene. This CDR3 has 15 amino acids. The CDR3 protein is CASSSRVYSQETQYF. CDR3 nucleotides: TGTGCCAGCAGCTCGCGAGTATATTCTCAAGAGACCCAGTACTTC.

The rearrangement uses TRBV29-1 and TRBJ2-1; D perhaps matches TRBD2 (7 bases). Germline CDR1 is SQVTM and CDR2 is ANQGSEA. With 3 bases removed from V and 10 bases from J, the gap between germline ends came to 13 bases. CDR3 length: 12 residues. This CDR3 reads CSVEGGAEEQFF. In DNA, the CDR3 is TGCAGCGTTGAGGGGGGGGCTGAAGAGCAGTTCTTC.

This chain joins TRBV7-9 and TRBJ2-7; D is unresolved. Trimming left V 5 bases short and J 0 bases short, with 8 bases between. The CDR3 consists of 13 residues. Per germline, CDR1 SEHNR and CDR2 FQNEAQ (reference sequence). The CDR3 loop reads CASSQQSSYEQYF. As DNA, the CDR3 is TGTGCCAGCAGCCAACAAAGCTCCTACGAGCAGTACTTC.

The chain combines TRBV9 with TRBJ2-5; no definite D call. The germline CDR1 and CDR2 sequences are SGDLS and YYNGEE. Trimming removed 4 bases from V and 2 bases from J, with 9 bases in between. The CDR3 has 13 amino acids. In DNA form, the CDR3 reads TGTGCCAGCAGCATCGGACGGCAAGAGACCCAGTACTTC. Translating it yields CASSIGRQETQYF.

This clone was counted a few times. The V call is TRBV10-3, the J call TRBJ2-7; perhaps D is TRBD1 or TRBD2 (5 bases each). The CDR3 runs to 16 residues. V was shortened by 6 bases and J by 6 bases, with 24 bases between the two germline ends. Germline assignment: CDR1 ENHRY and CDR2 SYGVKD. This chain's CDR3 is CAISAPPGPGRLEQYF. CDR3 nucleotide sequence: TGTGCCATCAGCGCACCCCCGGGGCCTGGCAGGCTCGAGCAGTACTTC.

This clone was seen more than once but under ten times. V is TRBV7-9 and J is TRBJ2-7; TRBD2 agrees at 8 bases. Germline V gives CDR1 SEHNR, CDR2 FQNEAQ (reference sequence). The CDR3 is 13 amino acids. The ends lost 5 bases at V and 8 bases at J; junction bases unmatched: 8. CDR3 amino acids: CASSPMTGGQQYF. CDR3 nucleotides: TGTGCCAGCAGCCCCATGACGGGAGGGCAGCAGTACTTC.

V and J are TRBV27 and TRBJ2-3; no definite D call. Trimming pared 6 bases from V and 1 base from J, leaving 8 bases between. Germline CDR1 reads MNHEY; CDR2 reads SMNVEV (reference sequence). CDR3 length equals 13 residues. The CDR3 DNA reads as TGTGCCAGCAGATCGCTAGGCACAGATACGCAGTATTTT. Protein product: CASRSLGTDTQYF.

J is TRBJ1-2 and V is TRBV5-4; 7 nucleotides agree with TRBD1. Germline CDR1 is SGHNT and CDR2 is YYREEE (reference sequence). The CDR3 has 15 amino acids. J gave up 1 base and V 0 bases, and 3 bases lay outside the gene matches. The DNA for the CDR3 is TGTGCCAGCAGCTTGGCGCGACAGGGTAACTATGGCTACACCTTC. Translating gives CASSLARQGNYGYTF.

In its sample, this clone was seen a few times. The chain employs TRBV7-9 and TRBJ2-5; D is unclear. The CDR3 is 14 amino acids. Germline values: CDR1 SEHNR, CDR2 FQNEAQ (reference sequence). V lost 3 bases and J lost 0, with 8 bases in between. CDR3 in DNA: TGTGCCAGCAGCTTCTACCTCGACCAAGAGACCCAGTACTTC. Residues: CASSFYLDQETQYF.

This clone was detected only a few times. A much larger clone differs by one base, so this may be a read error. The genes are TRBV11-3 and TRBJ2-5, with D unresolved. Germline V gene data show CDR1 as SGHNT and CDR2 as YENEEA. Trimming took 3 bases from V and 1 from J, leaving 0 bases between them. The CDR3 runs to 11 residues. CDR3 residues: CASSFQETQYF. In DNA form, the CDR3 reads TGTGCCAGCAGCTTCCAAGAGACCCAGTACTTC.

This clone was seen only a few times. The V call is TRBV19, the J call TRBJ2-3; D gene uncertain. V shed 4 bases and J shed 5 bases, with 4 bases lying between them. The CDR3 has 11 amino acids. Germline V CDR1 and CDR2: LNHDA, SQIVND (reference sequence). The CDR3 here is CASSREDTQYF. The CDR3 coding sequence is TGTGCCAGTAGTAGAGAAGATACGCAGTATTTT. Filled out from reference TRBV19 and TRBJ2-3, the complete variable domain reads DGGITQSPKYLFRKEGQNVTLSCEQNLNHDAMYWYRQDPGQGLRLIYYSQIVNDFQKGDIAEGYSVSREKKESFPLTVTSAQKNPTAFYLCASSREDTQYFGPGTRLTVL.

This chain connects TRBV15 to TRBJ2-5, with D perhaps TRBD1 (6 bases). V was shortened by 1 base and J by 5 bases, with 8 bases between the two germline ends. Germline V gene lookup returns CDR1 LNHNV and CDR2 YYDKDF (reference sequence). The CDR3 has 13 amino acids. CDR3: CATSRGGHETQYF. CDR3 coding DNA: TGTGCCACCAGCAGAGGGGGGCACGAGACCCAGTACTTC.

This chain joins TRBV18 and TRBJ2-1; 8 bases are a match to TRBD2. The CDR3 spans 14 residues. Germline V gene lookup returns CDR1 KGHSH and CDR2 LQKENI. V dropped 1 base and J dropped 7; count of bases not matched to a gene: 3. CDR3 sequence: CASSPLAGRNEQFF. The CDR3 DNA sequence: TGTGCCAGCTCACCACTAGCGGGACGGAATGAGCAGTTCTTC.

In its sample, this clone was seen a few times. This chain connects TRBV29-1 to TRBJ1-1; 8 bases match TRBD1. The trim removed 0 bases at V and 6 bases at J, leaving 0 bases unmatched. This CDR3 region has 12 residues. The germline gives CDR1 SQVTM, CDR2 ANQGSEA. The CDR3 DNA is TGCAGCGTTGAAGAGGGACAGGCTGAAGCTTTCTTT. Translation: CSVEEGQAEAFF.

The chain uses TRBV7-2 and TRBJ2-3; 11 nucleotides align to TRBD2. Germline lookup yields CDR1 SGHTA and CDR2 FQGNSA. CDR3 size: 15 residues. The trim removed 5 bases at V and 11 bases at J, leaving 12 bases unmatched. CDR3 residues: CASSISGRERIKQYF. The CDR3 region has the DNA TGTGCCAGCAGCATTAGCGGGAGGGAGCGGATTAAGCAGTATTTT.

The sample holds a few counts of this clone. The chain combines TRBV19 with TRBJ1-5; the D gene is possibly TRBD1 (6 bases). This CDR3 spans 14 amino acids. V shed 3 bases and J shed 3 bases, with 9 bases lying between them. Germline CDR1 and CDR2: LNHDA and SQIVND (reference sequence). CDR3: CASSIGDNNQPQHF. The CDR3 region has the DNA TGTGCCAGTAGTATTGGGGACAACAATCAGCCCCAGCATTTT.

The table lists this clone with a few counts. The chain's CDR3 is CASRTVNTEAFF. In DNA form, the CDR3 reads TGTGCCTCTAGGACGGTGAACACTGAAGCTTTCTTT. The chain recombines TRBV30 with TRBJ1-1; no firm D call. V lost 7 bases to trimming and J lost 0 bases, with 9 bases between them. Germline V gene data show CDR1 as GTSNPN and CDR2 as SVGIG (reference sequence). This CDR3 is 12 amino acids long.